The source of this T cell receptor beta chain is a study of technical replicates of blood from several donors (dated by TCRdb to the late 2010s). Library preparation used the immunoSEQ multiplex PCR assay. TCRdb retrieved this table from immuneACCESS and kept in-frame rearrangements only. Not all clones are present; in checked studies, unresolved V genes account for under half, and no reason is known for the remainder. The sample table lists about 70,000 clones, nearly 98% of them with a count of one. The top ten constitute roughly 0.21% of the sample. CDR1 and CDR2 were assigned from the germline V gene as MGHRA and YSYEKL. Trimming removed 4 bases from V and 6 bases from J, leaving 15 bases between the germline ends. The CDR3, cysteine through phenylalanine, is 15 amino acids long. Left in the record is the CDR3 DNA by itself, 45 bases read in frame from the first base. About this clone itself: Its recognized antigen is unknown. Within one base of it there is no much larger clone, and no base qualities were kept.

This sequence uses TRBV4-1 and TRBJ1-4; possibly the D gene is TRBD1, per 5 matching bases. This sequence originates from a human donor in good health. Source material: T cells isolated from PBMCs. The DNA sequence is TGCGCCAGCAGCCGGCCGGGACTTCGGGATGAAAAACTGTTTTTT. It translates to CASSRPGLRDEKLFF.